A single sample gave rise to the 21 T cell receptor beta chains below, sequenced in a study of blood T cells in healthy people across ages. Combining a sample-barcoded 5' primer with a J-beta primer mix, a second PCR ran for about 6 to 12 cycles. TCRdb re-called the 5' RACE reads with MiXCR, one entry per CDR3 protein. The top ten hold 8.7% of the sample, which has hundreds of thousands of distinct CDR3 sequences, 24% seen once. The same data also went into a second study, on T cells of mothers and their children.

The sample comprised blood. Receptor source: a boy aged 5-17 years in good health.

This clonotype turned up a few times. J is TRBJ2-3 and V is TRBV2; 12 nucleotides line up with TRBD2. CDR1 is SNHLY, CDR2 FYNNEI, per germline. Trimming cost V 5 bases and J 1 base; bases outside gene matches: 4. The CDR3 loop spans 16 amino acids. The CDR3 bases are TGTGCCAGCAGTCTTCGGACTAGCGGGGGCACAGATACGCAGTATTTT. It is translated as CASSLRTSGGTDTQYF.

CDR3 sequence reads: CASSLAGLGQETQYF. CDR3 coding DNA: TGTGCCAGCAGCTTGGCGGGACTCGGGCAAGAGACCCAGTACTTC. V and J are TRBV7-3 and TRBJ2-5; perhaps TRBD2 as D (6 bases). The V gene lost 3 bases and the J gene lost 2 bases, with 13 bases spanning the gap. The CDR3 totals 15 residues. Germline V CDR1 and CDR2: SGHTA, FQGTGA.

There are a few counts of this clonotype. The chain carries TRBV6-4 and TRBJ1-4, with D perhaps matching TRBD1 (5 bases). V dropped 0 bases and J dropped 7 bases, with 9 bases sitting between them. Germline V lookup: CDR1 MRHNA, CDR2 SNTAGT. CDR3 size: 14 residues. The CDR3 sequence is CASSDSEQGEKLFF. In DNA, the CDR3 is TGTGCCAGCAGTGACTCGGAGCAGGGTGAAAAACTGTTTTTT.

The rearrangement joins TRBV9 to TRBJ1-6; D is ambiguous. The V gene's germline CDR1 is SGDLS and CDR2 YYNGEE. The length of the CDR3 is 12 residues. Trimming took off 3 bases at V and 10 bases at J, with 8 bases between the two ends. CDR3 sequence reads: CASSAPSSPLHF. CDR3 bases: TGTGCCAGCAGCGCCCCAAGCTCACCCCTCCACTTT.

This clonotype was seen a handful of times. One end of the junction varies from germline; a read error may be responsible. The CDR3: CASSLVGGEDNEQSF. CDR3 bases: TGTGCCAGCAGCTTAGTGGGGGGTGAGGACAATGAGCAGTCCTTC. This chain connects TRBV7-9 to TRBJ2-1; weak D call: TRBD2 (6 bases). Per germline, CDR1 SEHNR and CDR2 FQNEAQ (reference sequence). This CDR3 has 15 residues.

There are a few counts of this clonotype. The junction departs from germline at one end; a sequencing error may be responsible. V is TRBV11-1 and J is TRBJ1-2, with 8 nucleotides matching TRBD1. Germline V CDR1 and CDR2: SGHAT, FQDESV (reference sequence). This CDR3 comprises 13 residues. This CDR3 is CASSPDREHGYIF. CDR3 nucleotides: TGTGCCAGCAGCCCGGACAGGGAACATGGCTACATCTTC.

The gene calls are TRBV20-1 and TRBJ2-3, with 12 nucleotides matching TRBD1. The CDR3 has 15 amino acids. With 5 bases clipped from V and 5 bases from J, the junction kept 8 bases outside the gene matches. Germline V gene data show CDR1 as DFQATT and CDR2 as SNEGSKA (reference sequence). The CDR3 DNA sequence: TGCAGTGCTCTCCGGGACAGGGGGCATCAAGATACGCAGTATTTT. It translates to CSALRDRGHQDTQYF.

This clonotype was recorded many times. Written as DNA, the CDR3 is TGTGCCAGCAGCCTCGGGACAGGAGAGACCCAGTACTTC. Translated: CASSLGTGETQYF. The chain is built from TRBV7-2 and TRBJ2-5; 8 bases line up with TRBD1. Per the germline V gene, CDR1 is SGHTA and CDR2 is FQGNSA. There are 13 residues in the CDR3. The V segment lost 5 bases and the J segment 4 bases; nucleotides outside the gene matches: 3.

Many counts were recorded for this clonotype. The chain joins TRBV5-1 to TRBJ2-1; unclear D gene. V was pared by 4 bases and J by 0 bases, with 14 bases between. This CDR3 contains 16 residues. The germline V gene encodes CDR1 SGHRS and CDR2 YFSETQ. The CDR3 DNA reads as TGCGCCAGCAGCCATCCGGACGGATCCTCCTACAATGAGCAGTTCTTC. Translated: CASSHPDGSSYNEQFF.

This clonotype was counted a few times. This chain joins TRBV6-5 and TRBJ2-7; a possible D gene is TRBD2 (6 bases). Germline V lookup: CDR1 MNHEY, CDR2 SVGAGI. V was shortened by 0 bases and J by 4 bases, with 13 bases between the two germline ends. The CDR3 spans 15 residues. The CDR3 coding sequence is TGTGCCAGCAGTTACTCCCACCGGAGGGCGTACGAGCAGTACTTC. This translates into CASSYSHRRAYEQYF.

The chain links TRBV11-1 to TRBJ2-1; 13 nucleotides line up with TRBD2. Trimming took 4 bases from V and 0 from J; bases not matched to a gene: 15. The germline gives CDR1 SGHAT, CDR2 FQDESV (reference sequence). The CDR3 is 21 amino acids. DNA for the CDR3: TGTGCCAGCAGCTCAACTCAGACTAGCGGGAGGCCCTTGAGCTCCTACAATGAGCAGTTCTTC. It is translated as CASSSTQTSGRPLSSYNEQFF.

The V gene is TRBV28, the J gene TRBJ2-5; D is uncertain. The closer fit of TRBJ2-7 to the DNA end suggests the J call may be wrong. Germline V gives CDR1 MDHEN, CDR2 SYDVKM. CDR3 length equals 16 residues. The CDR3 DNA is TGTGCCAGCAGTTTATTGGGTGGGAAGGGCTCCTACGAGCAGTACTTC. Its translation is CASSLLGGKGSYEQYF.

This clonotype appeared a few times. The chain joins TRBV20-1 to TRBJ2-1, with D uncertain. This CDR3 has 14 amino acids. CDR1 DFQATT and CDR2 SNEGSKA come from the germline V gene (reference sequence). Trimming took off 6 bases at V and 0 bases at J, with 12 bases between the two ends. CDR3 loop: CSAPRPSSYNEQFF. The CDR3 nucleotides are TGCAGTGCACCCAGACCCAGCTCCTACAATGAGCAGTTCTTC.

Written as DNA, the CDR3 is TGTGCCAGCAGCTTAGATGCTAATGAAAAACTGTTTTTT. The encoded protein is CASSLDANEKLFF. The J gene is TRBJ1-4, the V gene TRBV7-2; D is uncertain. The V end was cut by 1 base, the J end by 3 bases, with 3 bases between. Germline V gives CDR1 SGHTA, CDR2 FQGNSA. The CDR3 runs 13 residues.

The rearrangement uses TRBV6-5 and TRBJ2-1; TRBD1 aligns across 11 bases. There are 15 residues in the CDR3. Trimming at V came to 6 bases and at J to 4 bases, leaving 5 bases not matched to a gene. Germline CDR1 is MNHEY and CDR2 is SVGAGI. CDR3 region: CASRAGTGGYNEQFF. The CDR3 coding sequence is TGTGCCAGCAGGGCCGGGACAGGGGGTTACAATGAGCAGTTCTTC.

This chain connects TRBV4-1 to TRBJ2-4, with 8 bases matching TRBD1. The V and J ends lost 0 bases and 8 bases, in that order; junction bases with no gene match: 6. The CDR3 sequence is 15 residues long. Germline CDR1 is MGHRA and CDR2 is YSYEKL. The CDR3 sequence: CASSQDTKDRDIQYF. CDR3 DNA sequence: TGCGCCAGCAGCCAAGATACGAAGGACAGGGACATTCAGTACTTC.

With regard to this clonotype: At one of its ends the junction is not consistent with the germline gene, which may arise from a read error. The chain is built from TRBV29-1 and TRBJ2-3; tentative D call: TRBD2 (5 bases). The length of the CDR3 is 14 residues. Germline V gene data show CDR1 as SQVTM and CDR2 as ANQGSEA. CDR3 sequence reads: CSVEEGGAPDTQYF. The CDR3 DNA reads as TGCAGCGTGGAAGAGGGCGGCGCTCCCGATACGCAGTATTTT.

V is TRBV11-2 and J is TRBJ2-7; TRBD2 might be the D (5 bases). Per the germline V gene, CDR1 is SGHAT and CDR2 is FQNNGV. This CDR3 contains 16 residues. Trimming took 5 bases from V and 2 from J, leaving 19 bases between them. The CDR3 is CASSKRSRTGTYEQYF. For the CDR3, the DNA is TGTGCCAGCAGCAAACGTTCTCGGACGGGAACCTACGAGCAGTACTTC.

This clonotype was picked up a small number of times. V and J are TRBV6-1 and TRBJ2-2, with TRBD1 matching 7 bases. The CDR3 covers 16 residues. After removal of 7 bases from V and 7 bases from J, the junction contained 15 bases not matched to a gene. Germline loops: CDR1 MNHNS, CDR2 SASEGT. The CDR3 reads CASTKAWTGHNGELFF. The CDR3 bases are TGTGCCAGCACAAAGGCGTGGACAGGACATAACGGGGAGCTGTTTTTT.

J is TRBJ2-5 and V is TRBV2; TRBD2 aligns across 9 bases. CDR3 length: 17 residues. V was clipped by 3 bases and J by 0 bases; unmatched bases: 8. Germline V gives CDR1 SNHLY, CDR2 FYNNEI. The CDR3 DNA reads TGTGCCAGCAGTGAGGCAGGGCTAGCGGGGAACCAAGAGACCCAGTACTTC. This encodes CASSEAGLAGNQETQYF.

The gene calls are TRBV6-6 and TRBJ2-5; 7 bases are shared with TRBD2. V gave up 6 bases and J gave up 2 bases; unmatched junction bases: 6. This CDR3 has 14 residues. Germline CDR1 is MNHNY and CDR2 is SVGAGI (reference sequence). The CDR3 region is CASRRDYPQETQYF. In nucleotides, the CDR3 is TGTGCCAGCAGACGGGACTACCCTCAAGAGACCCAGTACTTC.